The 14 T cell receptor beta chains below all came from one sample that was sequenced in a study of blood T cell repertoires in COVID-19 (TCRdb year 2020). The library was prepared using the immunoSEQ multiplex PCR assay. This is the immuneACCESS table as TCRdb keeps it, with only in-frame sequences that have V and J called. A part of the clones is gone; compared with another copy, unresolved V genes explain less than half, and the rest is unexplained. The sample data list a few hundred thousand clones, and approximately 85% of these were observed just once. The ten most abundant clones make up 9% to 15% of the sample. Sequencing was done on a sample of peripheral blood. These receptors all stem from a man older than 75 with acute or convalescent COVID-19.

The chain combines TRBV28 with TRBJ1-3; D not resolved. The germline V gene has CDR1 MDHEN and CDR2 SYDVKM. The CDR3 length is 17 residues. V lost 5 bases, J lost 7 bases, and 24 bases lay in between. The CDR3 sequence is CASSPILGSGQSNTIYF. CDR3 nucleotide sequence: TGTGCCAGCAGTCCCATTTTGGGCAGCGGTCAGTCGAACACCATATATTTT.

This clone has more than one count but fewer than ten. J is TRBJ2-1 and V is TRBV12-3 or TRBV12-4, with D possibly matching TRBD1 (6 bases). The V end was cut by 4 bases, the J end by 7 bases, with 11 bases between. This CDR3 contains 13 residues. This CDR3 is CASSSLQGNEQFF. The CDR3 DNA sequence: TGTGCCAGCAGTTCCTTACAGGGTAATGAGCAGTTCTTC.

This clone was seen a single time. V and J are TRBV4-2 and TRBJ1-2; D ambiguous. Germline CDR1 reads LGHNA; CDR2 reads YNFKEQ. This CDR3 is built from 15 residues. The V end lost 0 bases, the J end lost 1 base, and 9 bases lay between the germline ends. CDR3 coding DNA: TGTGCCAGCAGCCAAGAAGCTGCCCTTAACTATGGCTACACCTTC. This gives the protein CASSQEAALNYGYTF.

The chain is built from TRBV2 and TRBJ2-3; D is perhaps TRBD1 (5 bases). CDR1 is SNHLY, CDR2 FYNNEI, per germline. This CDR3 has 11 residues. The ends were cut back, 6 bases at V and 4 bases at J, with 5 bases in the middle. CDR3 in DNA: TGTGCCAGCAGGACAGCAGATACGCAGTATTTT. It translates to CASRTADTQYF.

The chain has TRBV25-1 and TRBJ2-7; TRBD1 might be the D (6 bases). Germline-derived CDR1 and CDR2 are MGHDK and SYGVNS. The CDR3 totals 15 residues. The V and J ends lost 2 bases and 6 bases respectively, with 17 bases between them. This CDR3 is CASSEKVTGKGEQYF. CDR3 in DNA: TGTGCCAGCAGTGAAAAAGTAACAGGGAAGGGCGAGCAGTACTTC.

The chain recombines TRBV18 with TRBJ1-3; D is uncertain. Germline V gene lookup returns CDR1 KGHSH and CDR2 LQKENI. The V end lost 3 bases, the J end lost 8 bases, and 8 bases lay between the germline ends. CDR3 length: 12 amino acids. The CDR3 reads CASSPLYDTIYF. The DNA for the CDR3 is TGTGCCAGCTCACCTCTCTACGACACCATATATTTT.

The chain recombines TRBV19 with TRBJ1-2; 7 nucleotides align to TRBD1. V gave up 10 bases and J gave up 4 bases; unmatched junction bases: 15. Germline V gene sequence: CDR1 LNHDA, CDR2 SQIVND (reference sequence). CDR3 length equals 15 residues. This CDR3 reads CATLPEGQLLYGYTF. The CDR3 DNA sequence: TGTGCCACCCTCCCGGAGGGACAGCTCCTCTATGGCTACACCTTC. Full variable domain (outside the CDR3, taken from reference TRBV19 and TRBJ1-2): DGGITQSPKYLFRKEGQNVTLSCEQNLNHDAMYWYRQDPGQGLRLIYYSQIVNDFQKGDIAEGYSVSREKKESFPLTVTSAQKNPTAFYLCATLPEGQLLYGYTFGSGTRLTVV.

V usage is TRBV19 and J usage is TRBJ2-7; tentatively, D is TRBD2 (5 bases). Germline CDR1 is LNHDA and CDR2 is SQIVND (reference sequence). The CDR3 totals 14 residues. Trimming took 1 base from V and 2 from J, leaving 9 bases between them. The DNA of the CDR3 is TGTGCCAGTAGTATAGGTAACGGGGCCTACGAGCAGTACTTC. As protein: CASSIGNGAYEQYF.

The V gene is TRBV28, the J gene TRBJ1-3, with D perhaps TRBD1 (5 bases). V lost 6 bases and J 6 bases, leaving 15 bases between the germline ends. The CDR3 loop spans 14 amino acids. Per the germline V gene, CDR1 is MDHEN and CDR2 is SYDVKM. The CDR3 sequence: CASSPRGGENTIYF. CDR3 coding DNA: TGTGCCAGCAGCCCTCGCGGGGGGGAAAACACCATATATTTT.

The V gene is TRBV7-9, the J gene TRBJ1-1, with D perhaps matching TRBD1 (5 bases). The CDR3 runs to 15 residues. Trimming took 3 bases from V and 1 from J, leaving 12 bases between them. CDR1 and CDR2 (germline): SEHNR, FQNEAQ (reference sequence). The CDR3: CASSFGGVGNTEAFF. CDR3 coding DNA: TGTGCCAGCAGCTTCGGGGGTGTTGGGAACACTGAAGCTTTCTTT.

V and J are TRBV11-2 and TRBJ1-6; 8 nucleotides line up with TRBD1. Looked up from germline, CDR1 is SGHAT and CDR2 is FQNNGV. V shed 5 bases and J 8 bases; nucleotides not matched to a gene: 11. The CDR3 has 16 residues. The CDR3 sequence: CASSPVGGRGHSPLHF. DNA of the CDR3: TGTGCCAGCAGCCCTGTCGGGGGCAGGGGGCATTCACCCCTCCACTTT.

The J gene is TRBJ1-2, the V gene TRBV28; D not resolved. This CDR3 is 15 amino acids long. Trimming left V 8 bases short and J 1 base short, with 17 bases between. The germline V gene has CDR1 MDHEN and CDR2 SYDVKM. The CDR3 reads CASLHGGPDNYGYTF. DNA of the CDR3: TGTGCCAGCCTTCACGGAGGGCCAGATAACTATGGCTACACCTTC.

The chain carries TRBV12-3 or TRBV12-4 and TRBJ1-4; D is ambiguous. The CDR3 covers 13 residues. Trimming took 0 bases from V and 10 from J, leaving 9 bases between them. The CDR3 coding sequence is TGTGCCAGCAGTTTAGCCCAGGAGGGAAAACTGTTTTTT. Its translation: CASSLAQEGKLFF.

The chain links TRBV5-4 to TRBJ2-3; 8 bases are shared with TRBD1. Germline values: CDR1 SGHNT, CDR2 YYREEE (reference sequence). This CDR3 is built from 15 residues. Trimming took 1 base from V and 4 from J; bases not matched to a gene: 5. The chain's CDR3 is CASSLQGAAADTQYF. The DNA of the CDR3 is TGTGCCAGCAGCTTGCAGGGGGCGGCCGCAGATACGCAGTATTTT.